A single sample gave rise to the 4 T cell receptor beta chains below, sequenced in a study of blood T cells in healthy people across ages. Next came a second PCR, run for about 7 to 12 cycles, which used a sample-barcoded 5' primer along with a J-beta primer mix. One entry per CDR3 protein results from TCRdb running MiXCR on the 5' RACE reads. Among 1.5 million to 2 million distinct CDR3 sequences listed, 49% were seen once. The sequenced sample was blood. The source of these receptors is a woman in her thirties or forties in good health.

The chain uses TRBV7-9 and TRBJ1-2; D gene ambiguous. CDR3 length: 15 residues. Per germline, CDR1 SEHNR and CDR2 FQNEAQ (reference sequence). Trimming stripped 1 base from V and 7 bases from J, with 16 bases between. The CDR3 coding sequence is TGTGCCAGCAGCTTAGTTGACCCGACGGTATCTGGCTACACCTTC. Its translation: CASSLVDPTVSGYTF.

The chain links TRBV3-1 to TRBJ1-1, with D unresolved. Looked up from germline, CDR1 is LGHDT and CDR2 is YNNKEL (reference sequence). The CDR3 is made up of 15 amino acids. V lost 6 bases, J lost 2 bases, and 16 bases lay in between. In DNA form, the CDR3 reads TGTGCCAGCAGGCCCTTGAGAGGGTCTAACACTGAAGCTTTCTTT. It yields the protein CASRPLRGSNTEAFF.

In this sample, this clonotype turned up a few times. V and J are TRBV6-2 or TRBV6-3 and TRBJ2-5; 12 bases fit TRBD2. The CDR3 totals 16 residues. The junction had 8 bases not matched to a gene; V was cut back by 4 bases and J by 5 bases. Germline V CDR1 and CDR2: MNHEY, SVGEGT. The DNA for the CDR3 is TGTGCCAGCAGTTCCATACTAGCGGGGGGTCAGGAGACCCAGTACTTC. It encodes CASSSILAGGQETQYF.

This clonotype occurred once. V usage is TRBV6-6 and J usage is TRBJ2-3, with D tentatively TRBD2 (5 bases). This CDR3 contains 16 residues. With 5 bases removed from V and 6 bases from J, the gap between germline ends came to 21 bases. Germline CDR1 is MNHNY and CDR2 is SVGAGI (reference sequence). The CDR3 nucleotides are TGTGCCAGCAGTACCTGGACTGGTCTTTCGGCTGATACGCAGTATTTT. Translating it yields CASSTWTGLSADTQYF.